These 2 T cell receptor beta chains were all obtained from the same sample, sequenced in a study of breast tumors, draining lymph nodes, adjacent tissues. TCRdb passed the multiplex PCR reads through MiXCR, listing each CDR3 protein once. The table has about 15,000 distinct CDR3 sequences, around 49% seen once. Sequenced: tumor-adjacent breast tissue. The source is a female donor with breast cancer. Some clones in this sample may be carry-over from other donors' samples.

V usage is TRBV29-1 and J usage is TRBJ1-3; D remains ambiguous. From germline, CDR1 is SQVTM and CDR2 ANQGSEA. Between the trimmed V and J ends, which lost 4 bases and 4 bases, there was a span of 8 bases. The CDR3 contains 12 residues. This CDR3 reads CSVVTKGNTIYF. The CDR3 nucleotides read TGCAGCGTTGTGACGAAAGGAAACACCATATATTTT.

In nucleotides, the CDR3 is TGTGCCACCAGGGACAGGAGGACCTACGAGCAGTACTTC. Encoded protein: CATRDRRTYEQYF. The chain recombines TRBV19 with TRBJ2-7; 8 positions match TRBD1. With 10 bases clipped from V and 2 bases from J, the junction kept 7 bases outside the gene matches. The CDR3 spans 13 residues. Germline V gene sequence: CDR1 LNHDA, CDR2 SQIVND (reference sequence).